Below are 27 T cell receptor beta chains sequenced from a single sample in a study of identical twins. TCRdb re-derived calls from the 5' RACE reads in MiXCR, one entry per CDR3 protein. The table has 1,800,000 or so distinct CDR3 sequences, around 29% seen once. The sequenced material came from cord blood. Source of these receptors: a newborn girl in good health.

CDR3 in amino acids: CASSTARLLGNEQFF. As DNA, the CDR3 is TGCGCCAGCAGTACCGCCAGACTCCTCGGCAATGAGCAGTTCTTC. The genes are TRBV10-1 and TRBJ2-1; D not resolved. This CDR3 region has 15 residues. The V end lost 5 bases, the J end lost 6 bases, and 17 bases lay between the germline ends. The germline CDR1 and CDR2 sequences are WNHNN and SYGVQD (reference sequence).

This clonotype came up a few times. The CDR3 DNA follows: TGTGCCAGCACTACGATCCGCTCTGGGGCCAACGTCCTGACTTTC. Translated, it gives CASTTIRSGANVLTF. The V gene is TRBV6-2 or TRBV6-3, the J gene TRBJ2-6; D not certain. The CDR3 has 15 residues. Germline V gene lookup returns CDR1 MNHEY and CDR2 SVGEGT. V was clipped by 7 bases and J by 0 bases, with 10 bases between them.

The V and J genes are TRBV20-1 and TRBJ2-3, with D uncertain. Trimming left V 4 bases short and J 2 bases short, with 16 bases between. This CDR3 contains 15 residues. Germline CDR1 and CDR2: DFQATT and SNEGSKA (reference sequence). The chain's CDR3 is CSATNTGPLTDTQYF. In nucleotides, the CDR3 is TGCAGTGCTACTAATACCGGGCCCCTCACAGATACGCAGTATTTT.

J is TRBJ2-1 and V is TRBV6-5; 14 nucleotides line up with TRBD2. CDR3 length equals 18 residues. Germline loops: CDR1 MNHEY, CDR2 SVGAGI. V gave up 1 base and J gave up 1 base; unmatched junction bases: 3. The CDR3 nucleotides are TGTGCCAGCAGTTACTTGGGACTAGCGGGAGCTTCCTACAATGAGCAGTTCTTC. It is translated as CASSYLGLAGASYNEQFF.

The chain's CDR3 is CASSIWGKDEKLFF. The CDR3 DNA reads as TGTGCCAGCAGCATCTGGGGGAAGGATGAAAAACTGTTTTTT. The V call is TRBV7-2, the J call TRBJ1-4, with a tentative D call TRBD1 (5 bases). Trimming cost V 5 bases and J 6 bases, with 13 bases left between them. The CDR3 is 14 amino acids. Germline CDR1 and CDR2: SGHTA and FQGNSA.

This clonotype was picked up a small number of times. The genes are TRBV2 and TRBJ2-7, with 10 positions matching TRBD2. There are 13 residues in the CDR3. The junction had 2 bases not matched to a gene; V was cut back by 8 bases and J by 1 base. Germline V gene lookup returns CDR1 SNHLY and CDR2 FYNNEI. CDR3 protein: CASETSGSYEQYF. Here the CDR3 DNA reads TGTGCCAGCGAGACTAGCGGGTCCTACGAGCAGTACTTC.

This sequence joins TRBV20-1 and TRBJ1-6; D not resolved. The V gene lost 0 bases and the J gene lost 7 bases, with 10 bases spanning the gap. The germline gives CDR1 DFQATT, CDR2 SNEGSKA (reference sequence). This CDR3 contains 14 residues. The CDR3 DNA reads TGCAGTGCTAGAGATCGCGTCAGAAATTCACCCCTCCACTTT. It translates to CSARDRVRNSPLHF.

This clonotype showed up just once. The junction and the germline gene differ at one end; a read error may be behind it. The V and J genes are TRBV5-5 and TRBJ2-5, with D uncertain. The J call may be in error: the DNA end matches TRBJ2-7 better. The length of the CDR3 is 14 residues. Germline CDR1 reads SGHKS; CDR2 reads YYEKEE (reference sequence). The CDR3 nucleotides read TGTACCAGCAGCTTCGTGTCCATTCCCTACGAGCAGTACTTC. Protein sequence: CTSSFVSIPYEQYF.

The CDR3 spells CASSEWGLYGYTF. The CDR3 coding sequence is TGTGCCAGCAGTGAATGGGGACTCTATGGCTACACCTTC. V usage is TRBV25-1 and J usage is TRBJ1-2, with D possibly TRBD1 on 5 matching bases. V was shortened by 1 base and J by 4 bases, with 7 bases between the two germline ends. The CDR3 sequence is 13 residues long. Germline CDR1 reads MGHDK; CDR2 reads SYGVNS.

The chain links TRBV10-2 to TRBJ2-7; D not certain. Germline CDR1 reads WSHSY; CDR2 reads SAAADI. The CDR3 is made up of 15 amino acids. Deletions cut 6 bases from V and 2 bases from J, with 17 bases between. The chain's CDR3 is CASRTPAGAAYEQYF. CDR3 sequence (DNA): TGCGCCAGCAGGACCCCAGCAGGCGCTGCCTACGAGCAGTACTTC.

V gene TRBV12-3 or TRBV12-4 combines with J gene TRBJ2-3, with 9 nucleotides matching TRBD2. CDR3 length equals 15 residues. Trimming cost V 8 bases and J 4 bases; bases outside gene matches: 10. As DNA, the CDR3 is TGTGCCAGCGGACCGGGACTAGCTAAAGCAGATACGCAGTATTTT. Translating gives CASGPGLAKADTQYF.

J is TRBJ2-1 and V is TRBV29-1; D is ambiguous. V was pared by 1 base and J by 1 base, with 17 bases between. This CDR3 has 17 residues. The germline V gene encodes CDR1 SQVTM and CDR2 ANQGSEA. CDR3 nucleotide sequence: TGCAGCGTTGAAGTGGGATTGTCTCCGACTTCCTACAATGAGCAGTTCTTC. This encodes CSVEVGLSPTSYNEQFF.

The chain has TRBV21-1 and TRBJ1-1; whether TRBD1, the table's D call, matches the DNA was not checked. TRBV21-1 is marked as a pseudogene. This CDR3 comprises 18 residues. In nucleotides, the CDR3 is TGTGCCAGCAGCAAACCAAGGGGACAGGGAGGTTCGAGGACTGAAGCTTTCTTT. Translation: CASSKPRGQGGSRTEAFF.

This clonotype was observed a handful of times. V is TRBV5-1 and J is TRBJ1-1; TRBD1 might be the D (5 bases). Between the trimmed V and J ends, which lost 2 bases and 10 bases, there was a span of 18 bases. Germline CDR1 reads SGHRS; CDR2 reads YFSETQ. CDR3 size: 14 residues. The CDR3 spells CASSFTRTPMGAFF. DNA for the CDR3: TGCGCCAGCAGCTTTACCCGGACACCGATGGGAGCTTTCTTT.

The rearrangement links TRBV4-1 to TRBJ2-1, with 10 bases identical to TRBD2. CDR3 size: 14 residues. With V trimmed by 1 base and J by 8 bases, 2 bases remained unmatched. Germline assignment: CDR1 MGHRA and CDR2 YSYEKL. CDR3 DNA: TGCGCCAGCAGCCAAGGACTAGCGGGTTATGAGCAGTTCTTC. As protein: CASSQGLAGYEQFF.

The chain employs TRBV5-1 and TRBJ2-7; a possible D gene is TRBD2 (5 bases). Germline CDR1 is SGHRS and CDR2 is YFSETQ. This CDR3 is built from 14 residues. The V gene lost 1 base and the J gene lost 3 bases, with 11 bases spanning the gap. The DNA for the CDR3 is TGCGCCAGCAGCTTGTTTGGCGGGTACTACGAGCAGTACTTC. This codes for CASSLFGGYYEQYF.

In this sample, this clonotype turned up a few times. This chain uses TRBV7-2 with TRBJ2-1, with TRBD2 matching 7 bases. CDR3 length: 15 residues. The junction had 6 bases not matched to a gene; V was cut back by 7 bases and J by 0 bases. Per germline, CDR1 SGHTA and CDR2 FQGNSA. The CDR3, as DNA: TGTGCCAGCAACCCTAGCGGAAGCTCCTACAATGAGCAGTTCTTC. Encoded protein: CASNPSGSSYNEQFF.

This clonotype was observed many times. The J gene is TRBJ2-1, the V gene TRBV13; D gene uncertain. Trimming stripped 0 bases from V and 2 bases from J, with 5 bases between. This CDR3 is built from 14 residues. Germline loops: CDR1 PRHDT, CDR2 FYEKMQ (reference sequence). CDR3 sequence: CASSLGRTYNEQFF. DNA of the CDR3: TGTGCCAGCAGCTTAGGCCGGACCTACAATGAGCAGTTCTTC.

The chain is built from TRBV11-2 and TRBJ1-1, with D maybe TRBD1 (5 bases). The V gene's germline CDR1 is SGHAT and CDR2 FQNNGV. The CDR3 is 13 residues long. Trimming took 5 bases from V and 9 from J, leaving 16 bases between them. The CDR3 region has the DNA TGTGCCAGCAGCCCCGGGACTCTAACCCAAGCTTTCTTT. Its protein product is CASSPGTLTQAFF.

This chain links TRBV6-6 with TRBJ2-5, with 7 bases that match TRBD1. The junction had 5 bases not matched to a gene; V was cut back by 2 bases and J by 5 bases. The germline CDR1 and CDR2 sequences are MNHNY and SVGAGI (reference sequence). The CDR3 loop spans 14 amino acids. The CDR3 region has the DNA TGTGCCAGCAGTTACGACAGGGCAAGGGAGACCCAGTACTTC. Protein: CASSYDRARETQYF.

The V gene is TRBV2, the J gene TRBJ1-6, with TRBD1 identical over 10 bases. The germline gives CDR1 SNHLY, CDR2 FYNNEI. V dropped 7 bases and J dropped 3; count of bases not matched to a gene: 21. The CDR3 is made up of 21 amino acids. The CDR3 region is CASISTPGQGTLGLYNSPLHF. CDR3 coding DNA: TGTGCCAGCATTTCTACTCCGGGACAGGGGACGTTGGGCCTCTATAATTCACCCCTCCACTTT. The full variable domain, in which reference TRBV2 and TRBJ1-6 provide the parts outside the CDR3, is EPEVTQTPSHQVTQMGQEVILRCVPISNHLYFYWYRQILGQKVEFLVSFYNNEISEKSEIFDDQFSVERPDGSNFTLKIRSTKLEDSAMYFCASISTPGQGTLGLYNSPLHFGNGTRLTVT.

This clonotype showed up just a few times. The V and J genes are TRBV13 and TRBJ1-2, with TRBD1 matching 9 bases. Looked up from germline, CDR1 is PRHDT and CDR2 is FYEKMQ (reference sequence). The CDR3 has 14 amino acids. V shed 4 bases and J 6 bases; nucleotides not matched to a gene: 6. CDR3 in amino acids: CASSSPDRGDGYTF. DNA of the CDR3: TGTGCCAGCAGCTCCCCGGACAGGGGAGATGGCTACACCTTC.

V and J are TRBV20-1 and TRBJ1-5; 7 positions agree with TRBD1. Trimming at V came to 0 bases and at J to 2 bases, leaving 7 bases not matched to a gene. Germline-derived CDR1 and CDR2 are DFQATT and SNEGSKA (reference sequence). The CDR3 runs to 16 residues. The CDR3 DNA is TGCAGTGCTAGAGATGCCACCGGACAGGGCAATCAGCCCCAGCATTTT. It encodes CSARDATGQGNQPQHF.

This clonotype was recorded a few times. This sequence joins TRBV7-2 and TRBJ2-2; 12 positions agree with TRBD2. Germline CDR1 is SGHTA and CDR2 is FQGNSA. CDR3 length equals 16 residues. Germline trimming cut 5 bases from V and 10 bases from J; bases unmatched to any gene: 11. The CDR3 region is CASSPPSGGAVAELFF. CDR3 nucleotide sequence: TGTGCCAGCAGCCCCCCTAGCGGGGGGGCCGTAGCGGAGCTGTTTTTT.

V usage is TRBV5-1 and J usage is TRBJ2-5; 9 bases map to TRBD2. Trimming cost V 4 bases and J 5 bases; bases outside gene matches: 12. Germline V gives CDR1 SGHRS, CDR2 YFSETQ. CDR3 length: 16 amino acids. CDR3 bases: TGCGCCAGCAGCCGCGATGAAGCGGGGGGATGGGAGACCCAGTACTTC. Translation gives CASSRDEAGGWETQYF.

This chain links TRBV6-2 or TRBV6-3 with TRBJ2-2; maybe TRBD2 (6 bases). V shed 0 bases and J shed 3 bases, with 14 bases lying between them. Germline CDR1 MNHEY, CDR2 SVGEGT. The CDR3 extends over 17 amino acids. CDR3 bases: TGTGCCAGCAGTTACTCGAATACGGGAGATGACACCGGGGAGCTGTTTTTT. This gives the protein CASSYSNTGDDTGELFF.

This chain joins TRBV7-8 and TRBJ2-7; 13 nucleotides agree with TRBD2. With V trimmed by 3 bases and J by 2 bases, 4 bases remained unmatched. The CDR3 sequence is 16 residues long. Germline assignment: CDR1 SGHVS and CDR2 FQNEAQ. CDR3 coding DNA: TGTGCCAGCAGCTTGACTAGCGGGAGGCCTACCTACGAGCAGTACTTC. Protein product: CASSLTSGRPTYEQYF.